These T cell receptor beta chains were read from a single sample in a study of OX40 agonist ivuxolimab in advanced cancers. Profiled with immunoSEQ multiplex PCR; TCRdb holds only in-frame clones, not every one. The data contain 85,000 to 100,000 clones, 70% to 90% of them singletons. The sequencing here drew on CD4+ or CD8+ T cells sorted from blood, taken in a trial of the OX40 agonist ivuxolimab. The receptors come from an adult with an advanced solid tumor such as melanoma, head and neck, liver or kidney cancer. Both conserved end residues are part of each CDR3.

cdr3_aa j_call v_call
CASSGEAYPYEQYF TRBJ2-7 TRBV9
CATGGEEWQPQHF TRBJ1-5 TRBV10-3
CASSWDGTTGELFF TRBJ2-2 TRBV5-1
CASSPSDRVSDEQFF TRBJ2-1 TRBV18
CASSLSFGELFF TRBJ2-2 TRBV27
CASSFSGAYEQYF TRBJ2-7 TRBV27
CASSDTATNEKLFF TRBJ1-4 TRBV6-5
CASSVGALVAEETQYF TRBJ2-5 TRBV9
CASSDRNNQPQHF TRBJ1-5 TRBV6-5
CASSSKAGGGGNTIYF TRBJ1-3 TRBV19
CASRGQGTDTQYF TRBJ2-3 TRBV5-1
CASSHRTGTEGRAFF TRBJ1-1 TRBV4-3
CASKATGIQETQYF TRBJ2-5 TRBV5-1
CSGGLAVSSYEQYF TRBJ2-7 TRBV29-1
CASSPRGNSYEQYF NA TRBV5-1
CASSNTGTGELFF TRBJ2-2 TRBV19
CASSPGQYQETQYF TRBJ2-5 TRBV5-1
CASSVAGVDYSEAFF TRBJ1-1 TRBV2
CASGLPRGSGRFTDTQYF TRBJ2-3 TRBV12-5
CASSENPGQGTEAFF TRBJ1-1 TRBV7-3
CASSESADYSNEQFF TRBJ2-1 TRBV10-1
CASSPRTVPLIGELFF TRBJ2-2 TRBV18
CASSGQGVGEQYF TRBJ2-7 TRBV9
CAWSYSRESEAFF TRBJ1-1 TRBV30
CASAPIVSGIGTDTQYF TRBJ2-3 TRBV5-8
CASRGTGAGQPQHF TRBJ1-5 TRBV6-1
CASSRDRANNEQFF TRBJ2-1 TRBV6-6
CASSGGQGISTDTQYF TRBJ2-3 TRBV6-1
CASRVTGFSYEQYF TRBJ2-7 TRBV27
CSVERRYRETGYTF TRBJ1-2 TRBV29-1
CASSARQFEQFF TRBJ2-1 TRBV5-1
CASRRTGINTEAFF TRBJ1-1 TRBV27
CASSTLGQGLVGYTF TRBJ1-2 TRBV6-5
CASSGDRMNTEAFF TRBJ1-1 TRBV11-3
CASSMTSRVGYTF TRBJ1-2 TRBV19
CASSLDGRSGNTIYF TRBJ1-3 TRBV5-4
CASSTTGGSFSGNTIYF TRBJ1-3 TRBV5-1
CASRDRLWGYTF TRBJ1-2 TRBV19
CASSIGGATEAFF TRBJ1-1 TRBV19
CASSPSGGRRTGELFF TRBJ2-2 TRBV5-1
CASSGTGSSYNEQFF TRBJ2-1 TRBV5-1
CASSTGQGPYNTDTQYF TRBJ2-3 TRBV4-2
CASSLFQANTEAFF TRBJ1-1 TRBV11-1